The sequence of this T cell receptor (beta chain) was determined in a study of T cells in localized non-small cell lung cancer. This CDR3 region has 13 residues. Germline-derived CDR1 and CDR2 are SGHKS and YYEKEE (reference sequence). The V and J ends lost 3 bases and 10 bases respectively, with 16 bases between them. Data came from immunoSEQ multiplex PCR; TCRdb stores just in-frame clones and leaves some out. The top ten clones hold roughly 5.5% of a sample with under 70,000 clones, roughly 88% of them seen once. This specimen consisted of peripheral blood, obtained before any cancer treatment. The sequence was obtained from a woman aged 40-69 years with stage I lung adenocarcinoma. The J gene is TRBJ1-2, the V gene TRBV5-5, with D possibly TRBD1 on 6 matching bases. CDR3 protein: CASSSSGDRTYTF. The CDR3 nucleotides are TGTGCCAGCAGCTCGTCAGGGGATCGAACCTACACCTTC.